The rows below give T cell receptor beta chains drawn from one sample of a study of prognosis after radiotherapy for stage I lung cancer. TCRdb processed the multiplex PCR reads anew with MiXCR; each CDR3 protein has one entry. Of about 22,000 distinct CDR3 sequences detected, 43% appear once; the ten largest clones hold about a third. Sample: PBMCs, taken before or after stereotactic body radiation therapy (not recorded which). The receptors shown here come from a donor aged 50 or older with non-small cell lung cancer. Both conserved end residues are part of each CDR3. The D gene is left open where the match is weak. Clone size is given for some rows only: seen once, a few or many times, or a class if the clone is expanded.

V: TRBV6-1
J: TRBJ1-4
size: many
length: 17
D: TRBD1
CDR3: CASTKDRAPATNEKLFF
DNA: TGTGCCAGCACTAAAGACAGGGCGCCTGCAACTAATGAAAAACTGTTTTTT

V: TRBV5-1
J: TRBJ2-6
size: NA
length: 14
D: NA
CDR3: CASSIVSGANVLTF
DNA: TGCGCCAGCAGCATAGTCTCTGGGGCCAACGTCCTGACTTTC

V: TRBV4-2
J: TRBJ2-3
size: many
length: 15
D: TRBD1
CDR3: CASSQPGQITDTQYF
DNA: TGTGCCAGCAGCCAGCCGGGACAGATCACAGATACGCAGTATTTT

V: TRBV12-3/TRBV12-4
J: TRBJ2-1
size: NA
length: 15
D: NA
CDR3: CASSPYGLSSNEQFF
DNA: TGTGCCAGCAGTCCCTACGGACTATCCTCCAATGAGCAGTTCTTC

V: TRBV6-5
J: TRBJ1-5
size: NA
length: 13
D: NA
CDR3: CASSFGSNQPQHF
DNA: TGTGCCAGCAGTTTTGGGAGCAATCAGCCCCAGCATTTT

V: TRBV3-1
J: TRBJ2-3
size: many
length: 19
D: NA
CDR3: CASSPYNRLRAVLTDTQYF
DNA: TGTGCCAGCAGCCCCTACAATCGGCTTAGGGCGGTGTTGACAGATACGCAGTATTTT

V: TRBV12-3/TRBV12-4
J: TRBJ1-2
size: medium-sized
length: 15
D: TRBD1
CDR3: CASTYRDRRTYGYTF
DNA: TGTGCCAGCACTTACAGGGACAGGAGAACTTACGGCTACACCTTC

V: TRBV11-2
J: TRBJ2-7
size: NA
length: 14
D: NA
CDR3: CASSSTGPHYEQYF
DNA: TGTGCCAGCAGCTCTACAGGTCCCCACTACGAGCAGTACTTC

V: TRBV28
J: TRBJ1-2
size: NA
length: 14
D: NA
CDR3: CASRKQGVDYGYTF
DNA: TGTGCCAGCAGGAAACAGGGAGTAGACTATGGCTACACCTTC

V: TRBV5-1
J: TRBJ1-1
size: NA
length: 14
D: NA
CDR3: CASSTGRLNTEAFF
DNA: TGCGCCAGCAGCACGGGACGGCTGAACACTGAAGCTTTCTTT

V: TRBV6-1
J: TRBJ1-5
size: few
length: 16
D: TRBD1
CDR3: CASRLGTGSGNQPQHF
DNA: TGTGCCAGCAGACTAGGGACAGGCAGTGGCAATCAGCCCCAGCATTTT

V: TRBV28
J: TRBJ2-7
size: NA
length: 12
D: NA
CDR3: CASSFYPYDQYF
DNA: TGTGCCAGCAGTTTCTACCCCTACGATCAGTACTTC

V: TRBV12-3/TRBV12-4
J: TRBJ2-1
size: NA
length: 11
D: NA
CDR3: CASSSGTLQFF
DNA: TGTGCCAGCAGTTCTGGTACTCTGCAGTTCTTC

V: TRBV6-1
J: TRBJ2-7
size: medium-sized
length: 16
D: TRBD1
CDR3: CASSEVRTGGAVEQYF
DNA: TGTGCCAGCAGTGAAGTGAGGACAGGGGGCGCGGTCGAGCAGTACTTC

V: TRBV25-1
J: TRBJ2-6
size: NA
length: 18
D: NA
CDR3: CASSEMAGFHSGANVLTF
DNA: TGTGCCAGCAGTGAGATGGCAGGGTTCCACTCTGGGGCCAACGTCCTGACTTTC

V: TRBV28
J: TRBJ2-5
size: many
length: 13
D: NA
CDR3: CASSLTARKTQYF
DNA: TGTGCCAGCAGTTTGACCGCAAGAAAGACCCAGTACTTC

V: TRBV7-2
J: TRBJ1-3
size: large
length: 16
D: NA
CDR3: CASGETGLFSGNTIYF
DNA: TGTGCCAGCGGGGAGACGGGCCTCTTCTCTGGAAACACCATATATTTT

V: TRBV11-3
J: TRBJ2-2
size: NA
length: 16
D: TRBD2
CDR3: CASSFVAGVGTGELFF
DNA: TGTGCCAGCAGCTTCGTAGCGGGAGTCGGCACCGGGGAGCTGTTTTTT

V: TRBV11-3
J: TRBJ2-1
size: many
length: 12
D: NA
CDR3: CASSKSSDSQFF
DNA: TGTGCCAGCAGCAAGTCTTCGGACAGTCAGTTCTTC

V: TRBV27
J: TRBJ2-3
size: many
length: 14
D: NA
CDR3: CASREPIAGMAQYF
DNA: TGTGCCAGCAGGGAGCCGATTGCAGGGATGGCGCAGTATTTT

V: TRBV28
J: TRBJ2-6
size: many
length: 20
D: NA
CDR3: CASSLTGTPLLLSGANVLTF
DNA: TGTGCCAGCAGTCTTACCGGGACACCTCTTTTACTCTCTGGGGCCAACGTCCTGACTTTC

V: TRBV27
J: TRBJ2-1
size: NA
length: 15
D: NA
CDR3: CASSLLTASYNEQFF
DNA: TGTGCCAGCAGTTTATTGACAGCTTCCTACAATGAGCAGTTCTTC

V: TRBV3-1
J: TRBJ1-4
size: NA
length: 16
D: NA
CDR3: CASSLGPPFLGEKLFF
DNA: TGTGCCAGCAGCCTAGGGCCCCCTTTCCTGGGTGAAAAACTGTTTTTT

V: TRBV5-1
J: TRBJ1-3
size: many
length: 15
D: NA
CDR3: CASSDMRTSGNTIYF
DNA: TGCGCCAGCAGCGATATGCGAACCTCTGGAAACACCATATATTTT

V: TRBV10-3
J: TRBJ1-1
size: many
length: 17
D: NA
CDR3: CAISGLYQGIGNTEAFF
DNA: TGTGCCATCAGTGGACTCTACCAAGGGATCGGGAACACTGAAGCTTTCTTT

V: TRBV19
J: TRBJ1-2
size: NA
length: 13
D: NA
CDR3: CASSPRTGYGYTF
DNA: TGTGCCAGTAGTCCTCGAACAGGGTATGGCTACACCTTC

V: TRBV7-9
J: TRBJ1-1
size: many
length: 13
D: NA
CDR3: CASSFDMNTEAFF
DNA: TGTGCCAGCAGCTTCGACATGAACACTGAAGCTTTCTTT

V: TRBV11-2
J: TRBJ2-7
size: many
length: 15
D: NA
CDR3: CASSMVGVVLDEQYF
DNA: TGTGCCAGCTCTATGGTTGGTGTGGTTCTCGACGAGCAGTACTTC

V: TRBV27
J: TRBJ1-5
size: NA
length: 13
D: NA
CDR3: CASSLSQGQPKNF
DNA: TGTGCCAGCAGTTTATCCCAGGGTCAGCCCAAGAATTTT

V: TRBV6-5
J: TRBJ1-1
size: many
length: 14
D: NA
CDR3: CASSYASDYTEAFF
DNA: TGTGCCAGCAGTTACGCATCTGATTACACTGAAGCTTTCTTT

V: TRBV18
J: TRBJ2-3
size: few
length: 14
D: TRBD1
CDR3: CANSQQGWADTQYF
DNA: TGTGCCAACTCACAACAGGGGTGGGCAGATACGCAGTATTTT

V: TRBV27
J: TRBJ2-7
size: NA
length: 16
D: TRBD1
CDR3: CASSFRPGTGWYEQYF
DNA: TGTGCCAGCAGTTTTAGACCTGGGACAGGGTGGTACGAGCAGTACTTC

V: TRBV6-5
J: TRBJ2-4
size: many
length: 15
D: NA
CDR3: CASSWLRGPKNIQYF
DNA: TGTGCCAGCAGTTGGCTCCGGGGTCCCAAAAACATTCAGTACTTC

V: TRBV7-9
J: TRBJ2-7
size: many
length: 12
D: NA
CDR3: CASTAGRFRIHF
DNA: TGTGCCAGCACCGCGGGCAGGTTCAGGATCCACTTC

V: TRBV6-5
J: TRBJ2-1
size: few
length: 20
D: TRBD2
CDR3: CASSYSSGTSGRGSYNEQFF
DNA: TGTGCCAGCAGTTACTCCTCCGGGACTAGCGGGAGGGGTAGCTACAATGAGCAGTTCTTC

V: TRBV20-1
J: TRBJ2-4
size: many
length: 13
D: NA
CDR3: CSAPTPGAVVQYF
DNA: TGCAGTGCTCCTACCCCAGGGGCGGTGGTTCAGTACTTC

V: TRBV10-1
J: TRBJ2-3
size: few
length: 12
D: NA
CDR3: CASRISTDTQYF
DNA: TGCGCCAGCAGGATTAGCACAGATACGCAGTATTTT

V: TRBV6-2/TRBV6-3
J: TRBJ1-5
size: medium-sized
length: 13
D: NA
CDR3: CASRGGGAQPQHF
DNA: TGTGCCAGCAGGGGAGGGGGGGCTCAGCCCCAGCATTTT

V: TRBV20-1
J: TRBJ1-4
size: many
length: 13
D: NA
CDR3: CSANGHDAEKLFF
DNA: TGCAGTGCTAATGGACACGACGCCGAAAAACTGTTTTTT

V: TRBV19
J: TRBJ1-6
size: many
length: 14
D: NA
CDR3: CASKWAGERSPLHF
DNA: TGTGCCAGTAAATGGGCAGGGGAGCGATCACCCCTCCACTTT

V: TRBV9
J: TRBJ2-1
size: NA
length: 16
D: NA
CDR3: CASSVIVTIRYNEQFF
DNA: TGTGCCAGCAGCGTGATCGTGACTATCAGATACAATGAGCAGTTCTTC

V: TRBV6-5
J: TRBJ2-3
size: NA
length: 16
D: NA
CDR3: CASSYGVRPSTDTQYF
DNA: TGTGCCAGCAGTTACGGAGTGCGTCCCAGCACAGATACGCAGTATTTT

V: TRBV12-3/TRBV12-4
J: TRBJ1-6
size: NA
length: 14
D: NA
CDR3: CASSLQGGDSPLHF
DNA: TGTGCCAGCAGCCTTCAGGGAGGAGATTCACCCCTCCACTTT

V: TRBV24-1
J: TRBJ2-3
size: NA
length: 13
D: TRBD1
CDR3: CTTSDRGPVTKYF
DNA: TGTACCACCAGTGACAGGGGGCCGGTTACGAAGTATTTT

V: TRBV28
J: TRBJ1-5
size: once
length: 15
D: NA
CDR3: CASSFSGAQIQPQHF
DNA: TGTGCCAGCAGTTTTTCTGGGGCGCAGATTCAGCCCCAGCATTTT

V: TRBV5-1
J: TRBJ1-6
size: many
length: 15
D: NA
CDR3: CASSLDFSSNSPLHF
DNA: TGCGCCAGCAGCTTGGACTTCTCGAGTAATTCACCCCTCCACTTT

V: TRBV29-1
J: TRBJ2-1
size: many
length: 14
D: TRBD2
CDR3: CSVEGLAGANEQFF
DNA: TGCAGCGTTGAAGGCCTAGCGGGAGCCAATGAGCAGTTCTTC

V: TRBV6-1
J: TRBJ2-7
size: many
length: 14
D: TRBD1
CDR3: CASSDPGQHYEQYF
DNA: TGTGCCAGCAGTGATCCGGGACAGCACTACGAGCAGTACTTC

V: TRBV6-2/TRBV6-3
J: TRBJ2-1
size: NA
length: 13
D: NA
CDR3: CASRFSSYNEQFF
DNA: TGTGCCAGCAGGTTTAGCTCCTACAATGAGCAGTTCTTC

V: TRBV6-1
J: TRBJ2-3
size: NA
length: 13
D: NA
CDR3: CASTPTGTYTQYF
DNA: TGTGCCAGCACCCCTACAGGCACATATACGCAGTATTTT

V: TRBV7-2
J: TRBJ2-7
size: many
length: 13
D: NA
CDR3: CASKVMGAGEQYF
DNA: TGTGCCAGCAAAGTAATGGGGGCTGGTGAGCAGTACTTC

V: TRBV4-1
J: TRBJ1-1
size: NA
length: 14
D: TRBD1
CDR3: CASSHERQGTEAFF
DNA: TGCGCCAGCAGCCATGAAAGACAGGGCACTGAAGCTTTCTTT

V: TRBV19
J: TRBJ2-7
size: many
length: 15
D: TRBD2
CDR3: CASSILAGGSYEQYF
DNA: TGTGCCAGTAGTATTTTGGCGGGAGGCTCCTACGAGCAGTACTTC